Shown below are 15 T cell receptor beta chains from a single sample sequenced in a study of graft-versus-host responses after intestinal transplantation. Clones were sequenced by immunoSEQ multiplex PCR, and TCRdb holds only the in-frame ones, with some missing. The sample holds more than 65,000 clones; over 75% are singletons and the top ten take 0.39%. What these receptors recognize is not known. Source: unstimulated CD4+ T cells sorted from spleen or lymph node cells, taken before transplant. The source is a human donor who was the organ donor for an intestinal transplant.

V is TRBV5-6 and J is TRBJ2-2, with 7 bases aligning to TRBD1. Germline loops: CDR1 SGHDT, CDR2 YYEEEE. J was trimmed by 0 bases and V by 4 bases; bases with no gene match: 3. The CDR3 runs to 15 residues. The CDR3 sequence is CASSRQGPNTGELFF. The CDR3, as DNA: TGTGCCAGCAGCCGACAGGGACCGAACACCGGGGAGCTGTTTTTT.

The chain recombines TRBV6-6 with TRBJ2-2; D ambiguous. This CDR3 is 11 amino acids long. Germline V CDR1 and CDR2: MNHNY, SVGAGI (reference sequence). The V and J ends lost 6 bases and 8 bases respectively, with 7 bases between them. The CDR3 coding sequence is TGTGCCAGCAGCGAGGTTGGGGAGCTGTTTTTT. The encoded protein is CASSEVGELFF.

V gene TRBV5-1 combines with J gene TRBJ2-1, with D possibly matching TRBD1 (6 bases). Trimming stripped 7 bases from V and 5 bases from J, with 10 bases between. The germline gives CDR1 SGHRS, CDR2 YFSETQ. There are 12 residues in the CDR3. This chain's CDR3 is CASRDTHNEQFF. CDR3 DNA: TGCGCCAGCCGGGACACACACAATGAGCAGTTCTTC.

V usage is TRBV9 and J usage is TRBJ2-3; 9 bases fit TRBD2. The germline CDR1 and CDR2 sequences are SGDLS and YYNGEE. The CDR3 runs 16 residues. Trimming cost V 2 bases and J 2 bases; bases outside gene matches: 6. The CDR3 nucleotides read TGTGCCAGCAGCGTCTCGACTAGCGGACCCACAGATACGCAGTATTTT. This encodes CASSVSTSGPTDTQYF.

The chain has TRBV28 and TRBJ1-5, with D perhaps TRBD1 (6 bases). This CDR3 spans 16 amino acids. V gave up 5 bases and J gave up 2 bases, with 16 bases separating them. Germline lookup yields CDR1 MDHEN and CDR2 SYDVKM. The DNA of the CDR3 is TGTGCCAGCAGTGACAGCAGGGGAGGGGGCAATCAGCCCCAGCATTTT. Protein: CASSDSRGGGNQPQHF.

The CDR3: CASSQEARYNEQFF. CDR3 nucleotides: TGTGCCAGCAGCCAGGAAGCCCGTTACAATGAGCAGTTCTTC. The V call is TRBV25-1, the J call TRBJ2-1; D is unresolved. Deletions cut 6 bases from V and 4 bases from J, with 13 bases between. The CDR3 runs 14 residues. Germline loops: CDR1 MGHDK, CDR2 SYGVNS.

This chain uses TRBV4-2 with TRBJ1-5; 7 bases align to TRBD1. V gave up 3 bases and J gave up 7 bases; unmatched junction bases: 6. This CDR3 spans 14 amino acids. Per the germline V gene, CDR1 is LGHNA and CDR2 is YNFKEQ. The CDR3 DNA reads TGTGCCAGCAGCCACTCCCAGGGGGACCAGCCCCAGCATTTT. Its protein is CASSHSQGDQPQHF.

The CDR3 sequence is CACPGQGFYTF. The CDR3 coding sequence is TGTGCCTGTCCGGGACAGGGATTCTACACCTTC. The chain links TRBV30 to TRBJ1-2; 9 bases map to TRBD1. Germline V gene lookup returns CDR1 GTSNPN and CDR2 SVGIG (reference sequence). The CDR3 runs 11 residues. V gave up 6 bases and J gave up 10 bases; unmatched junction bases: 6.

This clone was observed a few times. The chain uses TRBV14 and TRBJ2-1, with TRBD1 matching 7 bases. CDR3 length equals 16 residues. Germline V lookup: CDR1 SGHDN, CDR2 FVKESK. Losses at the gene ends were 1 base for V and 6 bases for J; bases not matched to a gene: 9. The CDR3, as DNA: TGTGCCAGCAGCCAAGTTTATCCGACAGGGTTCAATGAGCAGTTCTTC. This sequence encodes CASSQVYPTGFNEQFF.

The chain links TRBV27 to TRBJ2-3; 7 bases match TRBD1. Per the germline V gene, CDR1 is MNHEY and CDR2 is SMNVEV (reference sequence). J lost 3 bases, V lost 6 bases, and 6 bases had no gene match. The CDR3 spans 14 residues. CDR3 bases: TGTGCCAGCAGGACGAACAGGGGAACAGATACGCAGTATTTT. Its translation: CASRTNRGTDTQYF.

V and J are TRBV10-3 and TRBJ2-5; 10 bases line up with TRBD2. V trimming: 7 bases; J trimming: 4 bases; junction bases outside the gene matches: 12. The CDR3 has 16 amino acids. The germline gives CDR1 ENHRY, CDR2 SYGVKD. The CDR3 sequence: CAITSSPSGGLETQYF. CDR3 sequence (DNA): TGTGCCATCACCTCCTCCCCTAGCGGGGGCTTAGAGACCCAGTACTTC.

This chain uses TRBV5-1 with TRBJ2-2, with D possibly being TRBD2 (6 bases). The CDR3 runs 15 residues. The germline gives CDR1 SGHRS, CDR2 YFSETQ. V lost 1 base to trimming and J lost 3 bases, with 10 bases between them. CDR3 nucleotides: TGCGCCAGCAGCTTGCGGGGGTCGGACACCGGGGAGCTGTTTTTT. This sequence encodes CASSLRGSDTGELFF. The full variable domain, rest sourced from reference TRBV5-1 and TRBJ2-2, is KAGVTQTPRYLIKTRGQQVTLSCSPISGHRSVSWYQQTPGQGLQFLFEYFSETQRNKGNFPGRFSGRQFSNSRSEMNVSTLELGDSALYLCASSLRGSDTGELFFGEGSRLTVL.

This chain joins TRBV5-1 and TRBJ1-3; D possibly corresponds to TRBD1 (5 bases). Trimming pared 2 bases from V and 0 bases from J, leaving 9 bases between. Germline lookup yields CDR1 SGHRS and CDR2 YFSETQ. The CDR3 has 15 residues. In nucleotides, the CDR3 is TGCGCCAGCAGCTTCGACAGCAGCTCTGGAAACACCATATATTTT. This encodes CASSFDSSSGNTIYF.

V and J are TRBV6-1 and TRBJ1-4; tentatively, D is TRBD1 (5 bases). The V end lost 5 bases, the J end lost 5 bases, and 15 bases lay between the germline ends. Germline V gene sequence: CDR1 MNHNS, CDR2 SASEGT. The CDR3 consists of 15 residues. The CDR3 reads CASSFQGGLNEKLFF. For the CDR3, the DNA is TGTGCCAGCAGTTTCCAGGGAGGCCTAAATGAAAAACTGTTTTTT.

The V and J genes are TRBV7-2 and TRBJ1-3; TRBD1 aligns across 7 bases. The CDR3 covers 15 residues. Germline-derived CDR1 and CDR2 are SGHTA and FQGNSA. The junction had 8 bases not matched to a gene; V was cut back by 5 bases and J by 4 bases. CDR3: CASSLRQGSGNTIYF. The CDR3 DNA sequence: TGTGCCAGCAGCCTACGACAGGGTTCGGGAAACACCATATATTTT. Together with reference TRBV7-2 and TRBJ1-3, the CDR3 gives the full variable domain: GAGVSQSPSNKVTEKGKDVELRCDPISGHTALYWYRQSLGQGLEFLIYFQGNSAPDKSGLPSDRFSAERTGGSVSTLTIQRTQQEDSAVYLCASSLRQGSGNTIYFGEGSWLTVV.